The 25 T cell receptor beta chains in this list originate from one sample, sequenced in a study of T cell clones after liver transplantation. Sequencing used immunoSEQ multiplex PCR; TCRdb keeps in-frame clones, though not all of them. The sample shows around 80,000 clones, roughly 85% of them seen only once. The sample was CD4+ T cells from blood, taken 45 to 46 months after liver transplant. The receptors here all came from a human patient who received a liver transplant. Part of the T cell pool may stem from the graft donor.

The rearrangement uses TRBV2 and TRBJ2-6; the D is unclear. Germline V gene lookup returns CDR1 SNHLY and CDR2 FYNNEI. The CDR3 consists of 15 residues. Trimming shortened V by 7 bases and J by 1 base, and 11 bases separated the two germline ends. The chain's CDR3 is CASTPDQSGANVLTF. The CDR3 coding sequence is TGTGCCAGCACCCCAGACCAGTCTGGGGCCAACGTCCTGACTTTC. Filled out from reference TRBV2 and TRBJ2-6, the complete variable domain reads EPEVTQTPSHQVTQMGQEVILRCVPISNHLYFYWYRQILGQKVEFLVSFYNNEISEKSEIFDDQFSVERPDGSNFTLKIRSTKLEDSAMYFCASTPDQSGANVLTFGAGSRLTVL.

V is TRBV6-5 and J is TRBJ2-1; 7 nucleotides align to TRBD2. CDR3 length: 15 residues. Germline values: CDR1 MNHEY, CDR2 SVGAGI. With 5 bases clipped from V and 2 bases from J, the junction kept 6 bases outside the gene matches. The CDR3 is CASSPTGGTYNEQFF. CDR3 DNA: TGTGCCAGCAGTCCAACGGGAGGAACCTACAATGAGCAGTTCTTC.

The rearrangement uses TRBV28 and TRBJ1-2; D is unclear. Germline assignment: CDR1 MDHEN and CDR2 SYDVKM. V dropped 5 bases and J dropped 6 bases, with 13 bases sitting between them. The CDR3 length is 13 residues. This CDR3 is CASSGLYDNGYTF. The DNA for the CDR3 is TGTGCCAGCAGTGGACTATACGATAATGGCTACACCTTC.

In its sample, this clone was seen a few times. V is TRBV28 and J is TRBJ2-5; the match to TRBD1 covers 7 bases. V trimming: 7 bases; J trimming: 6 bases; junction bases outside the gene matches: 14. CDR1 MDHEN and CDR2 SYDVKM come from the germline V gene. The CDR3 extends over 15 amino acids. The CDR3 is CASIHRHRGLQTQYF. CDR3 bases: TGTGCCAGCATTCACCGGCACAGGGGTCTTCAGACCCAGTACTTC. The full variable domain, its missing parts supplied by reference TRBV28 and TRBJ2-5, is DVKVTQSSRYLVKRTGEKVFLECVQDMDHENMFWYRQDPGLGLRLIYFSYDVKMKEKGDIPEGYSVSREKKERFSLILESASTNQTSMYLCASIHRHRGLQTQYFGPGTRLLVL.

The rearrangement joins TRBV19 to TRBJ2-1; D might be TRBD2 (5 bases). The CDR3 covers 19 residues. Germline assignment: CDR1 LNHDA and CDR2 SQIVND (reference sequence). The ends were cut back, 0 bases at V and 5 bases at J, with 23 bases in the middle. The CDR3 sequence: CASSIEVVAYDYINNEQFF. CDR3 nucleotide sequence: TGTGCCAGTAGTATAGAGGTGGTAGCGTACGACTATATTAACAATGAGCAGTTCTTC. Complete variable domain (other parts from reference TRBV19 and TRBJ2-1): DGGITQSPKYLFRKEGQNVTLSCEQNLNHDAMYWYRQDPGQGLRLIYYSQIVNDFQKGDIAEGYSVSREKKESFPLTVTSAQKNPTAFYLCASSIEVVAYDYINNEQFFGPGTRLTVL.

As for this clone: In this CDR3 the conserved last residue, phenylalanine or tryptophan, is missing, so a read error is likely. The V and J genes are TRBV2 and TRBJ2-3; 10 nucleotides agree with TRBD2. This CDR3 region has 17 residues. V was clipped by 4 bases and J by 8 bases; unmatched bases: 15. CDR1 SNHLY and CDR2 FYNNEI come from the germline V gene. CDR3 in DNA: TGTGCCAGCAGTGCACTAGCGGGATTTGGGGACCTGGGTACGCAGTATGTT. Its protein product is CASSALAGFGDLGTQYV.

This sequence joins TRBV27 and TRBJ1-5; no firm D call. V lost 5 bases to trimming and J lost 3 bases, with 5 bases between them. This CDR3 region has 12 residues. CDR1 and CDR2 (germline): MNHEY, SMNVEV (reference sequence). This CDR3 reads CASSMNNQPQHF. The CDR3 DNA reads TGTGCCAGCAGTATGAACAATCAGCCCCAGCATTTT.

This clone was recorded once. The chain carries TRBV6-5 and TRBJ2-7; perhaps TRBD1 as D (6 bases). The germline V gene has CDR1 MNHEY and CDR2 SVGAGI. V was cut by 8 bases and J by 3 bases, with 11 bases left in between. The CDR3 runs 12 residues. This CDR3 reads CASAKQGYEQYF. The CDR3 nucleotides are TGTGCCAGCGCGAAACAGGGCTACGAGCAGTACTTC.

Note on this clone: The same CDR3 also results from other DNA sequences found in this sample. This chain joins TRBV7-3 and TRBJ2-6, with TRBD1 as a possible D gene (5 bases). V lost 5 bases and J 4 bases, leaving 18 bases between the germline ends. The germline CDR1 and CDR2 sequences are SGHTA and FQGTGA. The CDR3 runs 17 residues. The CDR3 reads CASSMKSGFPGANVLTF. CDR3 in DNA: TGTGCCAGCAGCATGAAATCAGGGTTTCCCGGGGCCAACGTCCTGACTTTC.

This chain links TRBV6-1 with TRBJ1-1, with a possible D match to TRBD1 (5 bases). The CDR3 totals 14 residues. V was cut by 2 bases and J by 5 bases, with 12 bases left in between. Germline V gene sequence: CDR1 MNHNS, CDR2 SASEGT. The DNA for the CDR3 is TGTGCCAGCAGTGAATCAGGGATTGAAACTGAAGCTTTCTTT. Translated: CASSESGIETEAFF.

The J gene is TRBJ2-2, the V gene TRBV6-1; 12 positions match TRBD2. The CDR3 runs to 15 residues. Germline V CDR1 and CDR2: MNHNS, SASEGT. V lost 6 bases to trimming and J lost 5 bases; unmatched junction nucleotides: 4. CDR3: CASSLTSGRTGELFF. For the CDR3, the DNA is TGTGCCAGCAGCCTGACTAGCGGGAGAACCGGGGAGCTGTTTTTT.

In nucleotides, the CDR3 is TGTGCCAGCAGCCCTGGAAGGGACACTGAAGCTTTCTTT. It codes for CASSPGRDTEAFF. The chain recombines TRBV5-4 with TRBJ1-1; D is uncertain. The CDR3 consists of 13 residues. CDR1 is SGHNT, CDR2 YYREEE, per germline (reference sequence). V was cut by 4 bases and J by 3 bases, with 10 bases left in between.

The V and J genes are TRBV9 and TRBJ1-2; D gene uncertain. The CDR3 is 16 residues long. Germline lookup yields CDR1 SGDLS and CDR2 YYNGEE. The V end lost 4 bases, the J end lost 2 bases, and 18 bases lay between the germline ends. CDR3 amino acids: CASSPQVTDSNYGYTF. In DNA form, the CDR3 reads TGTGCCAGCAGCCCCCAAGTAACAGATTCGAACTATGGCTACACCTTC.

The chain carries TRBV7-9 and TRBJ1-1; 9 positions agree with TRBD1. Germline assignment: CDR1 SEHNR and CDR2 FQNEAQ (reference sequence). This CDR3 region has 19 residues. The V and J ends lost 1 base and 1 base, in that order; junction bases with no gene match: 13. CDR3 in DNA: TGTGCCAGCAGCTTAGTTGATTACAGGGGGCGGCAAGGGAACACTGAAGCTTTCTTT. It is translated as CASSLVDYRGRQGNTEAFF.

Remarks on this clone: One junction end does not reproduce the germline sequence, and a read error may be involved. This chain uses TRBV5-4 with TRBJ2-5; 7 nucleotides agree with TRBD1. Germline V CDR1 and CDR2: SGHNT, YYREEE (reference sequence). This CDR3 is 14 amino acids long. For the CDR3, the DNA is TGTGCCAGCACCTTGACAGGGTATGGGGAGACCCAGTACTTC. Translating it yields CASTLTGYGETQYF.

The gene calls are TRBV18 and TRBJ1-3; no firm D call. CDR3 length: 16 residues. V was shortened by 1 base and J by 0 bases, with 10 bases between the two germline ends. Germline V gene data show CDR1 as KGHSH and CDR2 as LQKENI. CDR3 bases: TGTGCCAGCTCACCACAGTACGCGAGCTCTGGAAACACCATATATTTT. Residues: CASSPQYASSGNTIYF.

The rearrangement links TRBV27 to TRBJ2-7, with D uncertain. The V end lost 8 bases, the J end lost 0 bases, and 17 bases lay between the germline ends. This CDR3 spans 15 amino acids. CDR1 and CDR2 from the germline V gene are MNHEY and SMNVEV (reference sequence). CDR3 nucleotide sequence: TGTGCCAGCTCCCAGGCTCGGTTGAGCTCCTACGAGCAGTACTTC. It yields the protein CASSQARLSSYEQYF.

The chain is built from TRBV6-5 and TRBJ1-4; 10 bases line up with TRBD1. CDR1 MNHEY and CDR2 SVGAGI come from the germline V gene. The CDR3 consists of 15 residues. V lost 5 bases to trimming and J lost 12 bases; unmatched junction nucleotides: 12. The CDR3 here is CASSPTRDRGRELFF. CDR3 bases: TGTGCCAGCAGTCCCACGAGGGACAGGGGTAGGGAACTGTTTTTT.

The rearrangement joins TRBV28 to TRBJ2-5, with 9 positions matching TRBD1. Germline lookup yields CDR1 MDHEN and CDR2 SYDVKM. The CDR3 covers 18 residues. Trimming took 4 bases from V and 4 from J; bases not matched to a gene: 16. CDR3 in amino acids: CASSSYWDPTGGSETQYF. For the CDR3, the DNA is TGTGCCAGCAGTTCTTATTGGGACCCGACAGGGGGGTCAGAGACCCAGTACTTC.

This clone was seen only once. This chain connects TRBV29-1 to TRBJ1-1; 9 bases are shared with TRBD1. CDR3 length equals 11 residues. Per germline, CDR1 SQVTM and CDR2 ANQGSEA. In DNA form, the CDR3 reads TGCAGGACAGGGGGTAACACTGAAGCTTTCTTT. It is translated as CRTGGNTEAFF.

The chain couples TRBV2 to TRBJ2-7, with 7 positions matching TRBD2. From germline, CDR1 is SNHLY and CDR2 FYNNEI. The CDR3 has 16 amino acids. V lost 1 base to trimming and J lost 3 bases; unmatched junction nucleotides: 9. The CDR3 region is CASSEVGGIYYYEQYF. CDR3 nucleotides: TGTGCCAGCAGTGAAGTGGGGGGGATCTACTACTACGAGCAGTACTTC. The full variable domain, in which reference TRBV2 and TRBJ2-7 provide the parts outside the CDR3, is EPEVTQTPSHQVTQMGQEVILRCVPISNHLYFYWYRQILGQKVEFLVSFYNNEISEKSEIFDDQFSVERPDGSNFTLKIRSTKLEDSAMYFCASSEVGGIYYYEQYFGPGTRLTVT.

The genes are TRBV20-1 and TRBJ1-2, with unresolved D. The CDR3 runs to 10 residues. Germline values: CDR1 DFQATT, CDR2 SNEGSKA (reference sequence). Trimming stripped 7 bases from V and 10 bases from J, with 13 bases between. For the CDR3, the DNA is TGCAGTGGACCGGACCGAGCCTACACCTTC. Protein sequence: CSGPDRAYTF.

The chain couples TRBV7-8 to TRBJ1-5, with 7 bases lining up with TRBD1. Germline V CDR1 and CDR2: SGHVS, FQNEAQ. V lost 3 bases to trimming and J lost 7 bases; unmatched junction nucleotides: 9. The CDR3 sequence is 15 residues long. The CDR3, as DNA: TGTGCCAGCAGCTTTTTTGGGACAGAGAGGCAGCCCCAGCATTTT. Its protein product is CASSFFGTERQPQHF.

The CDR3 DNA reads as TGCGCCAGCAGCCAAGGTACTAGCGGGAGCCTAATCCAAGAGACCCAGTACTTC. This gives the protein CASSQGTSGSLIQETQYF. The chain joins TRBV4-1 to TRBJ2-5, with 11 positions matching TRBD2. V shed 1 base and J 1 base; nucleotides not matched to a gene: 8. Germline CDR1 reads MGHRA; CDR2 reads YSYEKL. The CDR3 consists of 18 residues.

CDR3 sequence reads: CASSYYTQAYNEQFF. The CDR3 DNA sequence: TGTGCCAGCAGTTACTACACCCAGGCCTACAATGAGCAGTTCTTC. The genes are TRBV2 and TRBJ2-1; no clear D gene. Germline V gene lookup returns CDR1 SNHLY and CDR2 FYNNEI. CDR3 length: 15 residues. The V gene lost 5 bases and the J gene lost 2 bases, with 13 bases spanning the gap.